The entry below gives a single T cell receptor beta chain sequence along with its context. The antigen remains unidentified. This entry comes from a study of T cell responses to AZD1222 COVID-19 vaccine. Study-wide results and caveats: White British people made up most donors, females outnumbered males, and clonal diversity was possibly underestimated.

Germline assignment: CDR1 LNHNV and CDR2 YYDKDF (reference sequence). The CDR3 consists of 14 residues. V shed 0 bases and J shed 8 bases, with 11 bases lying between them. The repertoire was sequenced with immunoSEQ multiplex PCR; TCRdb's copy has only in-frame clones and lacks some. This sample carries 77,000 or so clones, 80% to 90% of them seen once, and the ten largest clones take around 29%. V gene TRBV15 combines with J gene TRBJ1-5; D perhaps matches TRBD1 (5 bases). Sequenced material: peripheral blood, taken on day 0 of AZD1222 vaccination. This TCR was sampled from an adult in good health. CDR3 region: CATSRDLGGEPQHF. The CDR3, as DNA: TGTGCCACCAGCAGAGATCTTGGGGGAGAGCCCCAGCATTTT.